The 28 T cell receptor beta chains given below trace back to one sample, sequenced in a study of T-cell memory formation after mild COVID-19. TCRdb re-called the 5' RACE reads through MiXCR, storing one row per CDR3 protein. The data hold just over 400,000 distinct CDR3 sequences, with around a quarter observed a single time. The specimen was PBMCs or a T cell subset sorted from them (not recorded which). These receptors were collected from an adult woman who had mild COVID-19 (a few samples of this study predate the infection). Cell type and time point are not known.

V is TRBV12-3 or TRBV12-4 and J is TRBJ2-3; D tentatively fits TRBD1 or TRBD2 (5 bases each). V was trimmed by 3 bases and J by 1 base, leaving 11 bases between them. CDR3 length equals 15 residues. The DNA for the CDR3 is TGTGCCAGCAGTTTTCAGGGAGAGGGCACAGATACGCAGTATTTT. Amino acids: CASSFQGEGTDTQYF.

The genes are TRBV5-5 and TRBJ2-1, with 13 bases lining up with TRBD2. The germline V gene encodes CDR1 SGHKS and CDR2 YYEKEE (reference sequence). J lost 10 bases, V lost 0 bases, and 7 bases had no gene match. The CDR3 sequence is 16 residues long. The CDR3 bases are TGTGCCAGCAGCTTGGTGACTAGCGGGGGGAAGGAGGAGCAGTTCTTC. This codes for CASSLVTSGGKEEQFF.

This clonotype has a handful of counts. The chain employs TRBV5-5 and TRBJ2-5; D gene uncertain. The V gene's germline CDR1 is SGHKS and CDR2 YYEKEE (reference sequence). This CDR3 spans 15 amino acids. Trimming shortened V by 4 bases and J by 2 bases, and 15 bases separated the two germline ends. CDR3 amino acids: CASSPVVRAQETQYF. CDR3 sequence (DNA): TGTGCCAGCAGCCCGGTGGTAAGGGCTCAAGAGACCCAGTACTTC.

This chain links TRBV28 with TRBJ2-2; D may match TRBD1 or TRBD2 (5 bases each). This CDR3 region has 14 residues. The V end was cut by 6 bases, the J end by 1 base, with 9 bases between. Germline assignment: CDR1 MDHEN and CDR2 SYDVKM. CDR3 in amino acids: CASRPGRNTGELFF. In DNA form, the CDR3 reads TGTGCCAGCAGGCCGGGGCGGAACACCGGGGAGCTGTTTTTT. Full variable domain (missing parts from reference TRBV28 and TRBJ2-2): DVKVTQSSRYLVKRTGEKVFLECVQDMDHENMFWYRQDPGLGLRLIYFSYDVKMKEKGDIPEGYSVSREKKERFSLILESASTNQTSMYLCASRPGRNTGELFFGEGSRLTVL.

The gene calls are TRBV6-1 and TRBJ1-5, with D possibly being TRBD1 (6 bases). This CDR3 contains 15 residues. Per germline, CDR1 MNHNS and CDR2 SASEGT. Trimming pared 1 base from V and 2 bases from J, leaving 9 bases between. The CDR3 region has the DNA TGTGCCAGCAGTGAAGAGTCAGGGGGCAATCAGCCCCAGCATTTT. Translating gives CASSEESGGNQPQHF.

This clonotype has just a few counts. This sequence joins TRBV20-1 and TRBJ1-4, with no clear D. The germline V gene encodes CDR1 DFQATT and CDR2 SNEGSKA (reference sequence). The CDR3 consists of 13 residues. The V end was cut by 6 bases, the J end by 0 bases, with 8 bases between. The CDR3 region is CSAIHTTNEKLFF. The CDR3 DNA sequence: TGCAGTGCAATTCACACAACTAATGAAAAACTGTTTTTT.

Points on this clonotype: Being one base from a much bigger clone, this may be a read error. The rearrangement links TRBV5-1 to TRBJ1-6, with TRBD1 matching over 10 bases. Trimming cost V 4 bases and J 10 bases; bases outside gene matches: 5. The germline gives CDR1 SGHRS, CDR2 YFSETQ. This CDR3 spans 14 amino acids. The CDR3 loop is CASSRDRGKSPLHF. The CDR3 nucleotides are TGCGCCAGCAGCCGGGACAGGGGAAAGTCACCCCTCCACTTT.

This clonotype was seen a handful of times. The V call is TRBV20-1, the J call TRBJ1-1; D remains ambiguous. The CDR3 has 12 amino acids. Trimming stripped 5 bases from V and 3 bases from J, with 10 bases between. CDR1 is DFQATT and CDR2 is SNEGSKA in the germline V gene (reference sequence). CDR3 residues: CSADGLDTEAFF. In DNA, the CDR3 is TGCAGTGCTGACGGACTGGACACTGAAGCTTTCTTT.

V and J are TRBV6-5 and TRBJ1-3, with TRBD1 matching 8 bases. The CDR3 is 15 residues long. V was pared by 8 bases and J by 6 bases, with 12 bases of the junction left unmatched. CDR1 and CDR2 (germline): MNHEY, SVGAGI. The CDR3 region is CASRTLGQGENTIYF. CDR3 bases: TGTGCCAGCCGAACCCTCGGACAGGGAGAAAACACCATATATTTT.

The rearrangement links TRBV6-5 to TRBJ1-1; D ambiguous. The CDR3 loop spans 13 amino acids. V was clipped by 4 bases and J by 5 bases, with 11 bases between them. Germline V gene sequence: CDR1 MNHEY, CDR2 SVGAGI. As DNA, the CDR3 is TGTGCCAGCAGTTTTTCCCGGGCGACTGAAGCTTTCTTT. Translation: CASSFSRATEAFF.

The CDR3 nucleotides read TGTGCCAGCAGCGTAGCAACAGGGGGCGGGGAAAAACTGTTTTTT. It yields the protein CASSVATGGGEKLFF. V usage is TRBV9 and J usage is TRBJ1-4; the match to TRBD1 covers 9 bases. Looked up from germline, CDR1 is SGDLS and CDR2 is YYNGEE. This CDR3 contains 15 residues. With V trimmed by 0 bases and J by 8 bases, 5 bases remained unmatched.

This clonotype came up a few times. This sequence joins TRBV6-5 and TRBJ2-7; TRBD2 matches 7 bases. Trimming took 4 bases from V and 5 from J; bases not matched to a gene: 8. Germline values: CDR1 MNHEY, CDR2 SVGAGI. The CDR3 has 14 residues. Here the CDR3 DNA reads TGTGCCAGCAGTTTGGGGGGGGTCCCGCACGAGCAGTACTTC. It translates to CASSLGGVPHEQYF.

In this sample, this clonotype turned up a few times. V usage is TRBV24-1 and J usage is TRBJ2-1; TRBD2 matches 10 bases. Per the germline V gene, CDR1 is KGHDR and CDR2 is SFDVKD. The V gene end was trimmed by 4 bases and the J gene end by 2 bases; junction bases not matched to a gene: 10. This CDR3 has 18 residues. CDR3 protein: CATSDHPFLAGAYNEQFF. The CDR3 nucleotides read TGTGCCACCAGTGACCACCCCTTCCTAGCGGGGGCCTACAATGAGCAGTTCTTC.

This rearrangement joins TRBV5-6 to TRBJ2-3, with 8 bases identical to TRBD2. J was trimmed by 2 bases and V by 0 bases; bases with no gene match: 2. From germline, CDR1 is SGHDT and CDR2 YYEEEE. The CDR3 length is 15 residues. CDR3 sequence (DNA): TGTGCCAGCAGCTTGGGACTAGCGCCCACAGATACGCAGTATTTT. Translating gives CASSLGLAPTDTQYF.

The chain combines TRBV19 with TRBJ2-3; 10 bases are a match to TRBD2. Trimming removed 3 bases from V and 7 bases from J; junction bases left unmatched: 13. Looked up from germline, CDR1 is LNHDA and CDR2 is SQIVND (reference sequence). The CDR3 totals 17 residues. This chain's CDR3 is CASSMGLAGAVGYTQYF. The CDR3 DNA sequence: TGTGCCAGTAGTATGGGGCTAGCGGGAGCCGTCGGGTATACGCAGTATTTT.

This clonotype was counted many times. The chain is built from TRBV12-3 or TRBV12-4 and TRBJ2-1; 10 nucleotides line up with TRBD2. This CDR3 comprises 17 residues. V shed 5 bases, J shed 3 bases, and the junction held 10 bases outside the gene matches. CDR3 DNA: TGTGCCAGCAGTCCCCGGACTAGCGGAGGAAACTACAATGAGCAGTTCTTC. Residues: CASSPRTSGGNYNEQFF.

This chain joins TRBV7-2 and TRBJ2-2; no reliable D call. Germline CDR1 reads SGHTA; CDR2 reads FQGNSA. This CDR3 is 15 amino acids long. Trimming cost V 3 bases and J 3 bases, with 11 bases left between them. This CDR3 is CASSFKGRDTGELFF. The CDR3 DNA sequence: TGTGCCAGCAGCTTCAAGGGTCGGGACACCGGGGAGCTGTTTTTT. Variable domain in full (rest from reference TRBV7-2 and TRBJ2-2): GAGVSQSPSNKVTEKGKDVELRCDPISGHTALYWYRQSLGQGLEFLIYFQGNSAPDKSGLPSDRFSAERTGGSVSTLTIQRTQQEDSAVYLCASSFKGRDTGELFFGEGSRLTVL.

V is TRBV6-1 and J is TRBJ2-6; possibly TRBD1 or TRBD2 for D (5 bases each). The CDR3 length is 18 residues. Germline CDR1 is MNHNS and CDR2 is SASEGT. V was pared by 2 bases and J by 4 bases, with 18 bases between. The CDR3 DNA is TGTGCCAGCAGTGAAACGCCTCCGTGGGGACCAGGGGCCAACGTCCTGACTTTC. Protein: CASSETPPWGPGANVLTF.

The J gene is TRBJ1-2, the V gene TRBV12-3 or TRBV12-4; 9 bases are shared with TRBD1. V trimming: 6 bases; J trimming: 5 bases; junction bases outside the gene matches: 10. The CDR3 length is 15 residues. CDR3 bases: TGTGCCAGCAGCCTCGGGACAGGGAGACGGTATGGCTACACCTTC. Amino acids: CASSLGTGRRYGYTF.

This clonotype was counted many times. This sequence joins TRBV4-3 and TRBJ2-1, with D possibly being TRBD2 (6 bases). There are 16 residues in the CDR3. Germline V gene lookup returns CDR1 LGHNA and CDR2 YSLEER. V was trimmed by 2 bases and J by 4 bases, leaving 15 bases between them. The CDR3 sequence: CASSQNPFLAYNEQFF. The CDR3, as DNA: TGCGCCAGCAGCCAAAATCCATTTCTAGCGTACAATGAGCAGTTCTTC.

For the CDR3, the DNA is TGTGCCACCAGTGATTCCCAGAGGCTTGGCTACACCTTC. Translating gives CATSDSQRLGYTF. This chain links TRBV24-1 with TRBJ1-2; D uncertain. This CDR3 has 13 amino acids. Germline V gene lookup returns CDR1 KGHDR and CDR2 SFDVKD. Trimming cost V 2 bases and J 7 bases, with 10 bases left between them.

This clonotype was detected a few times. A junction boundary mismatches the germline segment, possibly from a read error. The V gene is TRBV6-5, the J gene TRBJ1-1; D ambiguous. CDR3 length equals 14 residues. Germline CDR1 reads MNHEY; CDR2 reads SVGAGI. CDR3 amino acids: CASTSVGVNTEAFF. CDR3 nucleotide sequence: TGTGCCAGCACCTCAGTCGGGGTGAATACTGAAGCTTTCTTT.

This chain connects TRBV18 to TRBJ2-7, with TRBD1 as a possible D gene (6 bases). Trimming left V 3 bases short and J 3 bases short, with 21 bases between. The length of the CDR3 is 17 residues. Germline assignment: CDR1 KGHSH and CDR2 LQKENI. CDR3 sequence reads: CASSPSSGVWGSYEQYF. CDR3 DNA: TGTGCCAGCTCACCCTCCTCAGGGGTTTGGGGAAGCTACGAGCAGTACTTC.

The chain uses TRBV6-5 and TRBJ2-1, with D possibly called TRBD1 or TRBD2 (5 bases each). The V gene's germline CDR1 is MNHEY and CDR2 SVGAGI. V lost 4 bases to trimming and J lost 2 bases, with 12 bases between them. CDR3 size: 15 residues. The CDR3 nucleotides are TGTGCCAGCAGTTCGCTGGGGGACCCCTACAATGAGCAGTTCTTC. This sequence encodes CASSSLGDPYNEQFF.

The chain uses TRBV10-3 and TRBJ1-2; D is perhaps TRBD1 (6 bases). The CDR3 length is 14 residues. The ends were cut back, 0 bases at V and 5 bases at J, with 10 bases in the middle. Germline CDR1 and CDR2: ENHRY and SYGVKD. CDR3 bases: TGTGCCATCAGTGAGTCACGACAGGCGTATGGCTACACCTTC. Translation: CAISESRQAYGYTF.

This clonotype was seen more than once but under ten times. The CDR3 spells CATISGATEAFF. For the CDR3, the DNA is TGTGCCACTATTTCGGGGGCCACTGAAGCTTTCTTT. The chain joins TRBV24-1 to TRBJ1-1; D might be TRBD1 (6 bases). Germline V lookup: CDR1 KGHDR, CDR2 SFDVKD. Between the trimmed V and J ends, which lost 10 bases and 4 bases, there was a span of 12 bases. The CDR3 covers 12 residues.

This clonotype has more than one count but fewer than ten. This chain joins TRBV7-6 and TRBJ2-5; no firm D call. CDR3 length: 12 amino acids. The germline V gene encodes CDR1 SGHVS and CDR2 FNYEAQ. V shed 5 bases and J shed 5 bases, with 9 bases lying between them. The CDR3 sequence: CASSPWTETQYF. DNA of the CDR3: TGTGCCAGCAGCCCTTGGACGGAGACCCAGTACTTC.

This chain links TRBV30 with TRBJ1-1; D call uncertain. The CDR3 is 13 amino acids. In germline, CDR1 is GTSNPN, CDR2 SVGIG (reference sequence). V dropped 5 bases and J dropped 4 bases, with 14 bases sitting between them. CDR3 bases: TGTGCCTGGGGCCTATGGGAGCGCACTGAAGCTTTCTTT. Encoded protein: CAWGLWERTEAFF.